The 8 T cell receptor beta chains in this list originate from one sample, sequenced in a study of cytomegalovirus exposure and HLA in healthy donors. Primers for the PCR totalled 60 Vbeta and 13 Jbeta. Profiling relied on immunoSEQ multiplex PCR, and the TCRdb table lists in-frame clones only, not all of them. The sample lists some 130,000 clones, 80% to 90% occurring once. Sample: PBMCs. These receptors came from a male donor in good health and CMV-seropositive.

This clone was seen a few times. This sequence joins TRBV4-3 and TRBJ1-3; D might be TRBD1 (5 bases). The V gene's germline CDR1 is LGHNA and CDR2 YSLEER. The V gene lost 1 base and the J gene lost 0 bases, with 16 bases spanning the gap. The CDR3 runs to 18 residues. CDR3 residues: CASSQGYGGGTSGNTIYF. The CDR3 DNA reads TGCGCCAGCAGCCAAGGATACGGGGGGGGGACCTCTGGAAACACCATATATTTT.

The gene calls are TRBV11-2 and TRBJ1-2; TRBD1 matches at 10 bases. Unmatched junction bases numbered 8, after V lost 6 bases and J lost 7 bases. Germline CDR1 and CDR2: SGHAT and FQNNGV. The CDR3 consists of 14 residues. CDR3 amino acids: CASSFRQGAGGYTF. The CDR3 nucleotides are TGTGCCAGCAGTTTTCGACAGGGGGCTGGTGGCTACACCTTC.

A remark on this clone: At one end, the junction sequence differs from germline, possibly due to a read error. The chain carries TRBV5-1 and TRBJ2-6; D is perhaps TRBD1 (6 bases). Germline assignment: CDR1 SGHRS and CDR2 YFSETQ. The CDR3 loop spans 15 amino acids. In DNA, the CDR3 is TGCGCCAGCAGCTTGTCCAGGGGCGTCTATAACGGCCTGACTTTC. Translation gives CASSLSRGVYNGLTF. The full variable domain, in which reference TRBV5-1 and TRBJ2-6 provide the parts outside the CDR3, is KAGVTQTPRYLIKTRGQQVTLSCSPISGHRSVSWYQQTPGQGLQFLFEYFSETQRNKGNFPGRFSGRQFSNSRSEMNVSTLELGDSALYLCASSLSRGVYNGLTFGAGSRLTVL.

The chain carries TRBV7-3 and TRBJ1-5, with 8 nucleotides matching TRBD1. J lost 1 base, V lost 4 bases, and 0 bases had no gene match. Germline V gene sequence: CDR1 SGHTA, CDR2 FQGTGA. The CDR3 loop spans 14 amino acids. The CDR3 DNA reads TGTGCCAGCAGCTGGACAGGGAGCAATCAGCCCCAGCATTTT. Protein sequence: CASSWTGSNQPQHF. Full variable domain (remainder filled in from reference TRBV7-3 and TRBJ1-5): GAGVSQTPSNKVTEKGKYVELRCDPISGHTALYWYRQSLGQGPEFLIYFQGTGAADDSGLPNDRFFAVRPEGSVSTLKIQRTERGDSAVYLCASSWTGSNQPQHFGDGTRLSIL.

V gene TRBV7-2 combines with J gene TRBJ1-5; D perhaps matches TRBD1 (5 bases). The ends were cut back, 5 bases at V and 4 bases at J, with 12 bases in the middle. There are 14 residues in the CDR3. The V gene's germline CDR1 is SGHTA and CDR2 FQGNSA. The DNA for the CDR3 is TGTGCCAGCAGCGTACGTGGGGGGAATCAGCCCCAGCATTTT. Residues: CASSVRGGNQPQHF.

The chain couples TRBV29-1 to TRBJ2-1; TRBD2 is a possible D gene (6 bases). V was trimmed by 5 bases and J by 8 bases, leaving 22 bases between them. This CDR3 is built from 15 residues. Per germline, CDR1 SQVTM and CDR2 ANQGSEA. DNA of the CDR3: TGCAGCGTTCGGAAGGGCGGGGATCTTTCTCATGAGCAGTTCTTC. Residues: CSVRKGGDLSHEQFF.

The gene calls are TRBV27 and TRBJ2-7, with 12 bases that match TRBD2. Germline values: CDR1 MNHEY, CDR2 SMNVEV (reference sequence). V dropped 6 bases and J dropped 2; count of bases not matched to a gene: 5. The CDR3 runs 15 residues. The DNA of the CDR3 is TGTGCCAGCAGACCCCGACTAGCGGGGGCCTACGAGCAGTACTTC. Translation gives CASRPRLAGAYEQYF.

J is TRBJ2-5 and V is TRBV10-2; 12 bases match TRBD2. Germline trimming cut 8 bases from V and 1 base from J; bases unmatched to any gene: 5. Germline CDR1 and CDR2: WSHSY and SAAADI. CDR3 length equals 15 residues. The CDR3 coding sequence is TGCGCCAGCGATAGACTAGCGGGAGCCCAAGAGACCCAGTACTTC. Translated, it gives CASDRLAGAQETQYF.